These 6 T cell receptor beta chains originate from one sample sequenced in a study of T cells in Graves' hyperthyroidism and ophthalmopathy. The TCR beta CDR3 regions underwent amplification using RNA transcripts as the source. The primer set for the first-round RT-PCR of the TCR CDR3 was HTBI. Using its own MiXCR run on the multiplex PCR reads, TCRdb lists one record per CDR3 protein. The sample carries 530,000 or so distinct CDR3 sequences, under 60% recorded once. The source material was peripheral blood or thyroid tissue (not recorded which). These receptors originate from a woman in her late teens or twenties with Graves' hyperthyroidism.

The V call is TRBV2, the J call TRBJ2-3, with D uncertain. The ends were cut back, 7 bases at V and 2 bases at J, with 16 bases in the middle. Germline V CDR1 and CDR2: SNHLY, FYNNEI. CDR3 length: 15 residues. In DNA, the CDR3 is TGTGCCAGCACCCTGAAAGACTCATACACAGATACGCAGTATTTT. As protein: CASTLKDSYTDTQYF.

This clonotype was seen repeatedly, ten times or more. The V call is TRBV10-3, the J call TRBJ2-5; D unclear. Trimming stripped 6 bases from V and 2 bases from J, with 4 bases between. Germline-derived CDR1 and CDR2 are ENHRY and SYGVKD. This CDR3 has 11 amino acids. The CDR3 sequence is CAIRGQETQYF. The CDR3 DNA reads TGTGCCATCAGGGGACAAGAGACCCAGTACTTC.

The sample holds many counts of this clonotype. V and J are TRBV19 and TRBJ1-5; the D gene is possibly TRBD1 (5 bases). CDR3 length: 15 amino acids. V shed 6 bases and J shed 5 bases, with 17 bases lying between them. Per the germline V gene, CDR1 is LNHDA and CDR2 is SQIVND (reference sequence). CDR3 nucleotides: TGTGCCAGTAGGCCGGGACCCCTTAGTCATCAGCCCCAGCATTTT. Translation: CASRPGPLSHQPQHF.

The V gene is TRBV12-3 or TRBV12-4, the J gene TRBJ1-5; TRBD2 matches 8 bases. The J call could be wrong; TRBJ2-3 is a better fit for the DNA end. CDR3 length equals 16 residues. The CDR3 DNA is TGTGCCAGCACATCTCTGTGGGGGACTAGTAGAGATACGCAGTATTTT. Protein: CASTSLWGTSRDTQYF.

This clonotype was seen just once. This chain connects TRBV19 to TRBJ2-2, with D possibly matching TRBD1 (6 bases). The germline gives CDR1 LNHDA, CDR2 SQIVND (reference sequence). CDR3 length equals 16 residues. Trimming removed 5 bases from V and 6 bases from J, with 19 bases in between. The chain's CDR3 is CASSLQGHSIPGELFF. CDR3 nucleotide sequence: TGTGCCAGTAGTTTACAGGGACACAGTATTCCCGGGGAGCTGTTTTTT.

The table lists this clonotype with a few counts. The genes are TRBV7-9 and TRBJ2-1, with no clear D. The CDR3 contains 13 residues. Germline V gene lookup returns CDR1 SEHNR and CDR2 FQNEAQ (reference sequence). V lost 1 base to trimming and J lost 7 bases, with 8 bases between them. CDR3 region: CASSLGSWNEQFF. The CDR3 region has the DNA TGTGCCAGCAGCTTAGGGAGCTGGAATGAGCAGTTCTTC.